This T cell receptor beta chain was obtained from a study of T cell changes during pregnancy in multiple sclerosis. Profiled with immunoSEQ multiplex PCR; TCRdb holds only in-frame clones, not every one. This table holds 45,000 to 55,000 clones, about nine tenths found once. The sequences come from peripheral blood, collected in the first trimester of pregnancy. This TCR came from a female donor in good health, enrolled as a control in a pregnancy study.

The CDR3 nucleotides are TGTGCCAGCAGCTTAGGGACTAGCGGGGGACTTCAAGAGACCCAGTACTTC. Its translation is CASSLGTSGGLQETQYF. The chain is built from TRBV7-6 and TRBJ2-5, with 13 bases matching TRBD2. Germline V gives CDR1 SGHVS, CDR2 FNYEAQ. V shed 1 base and J 2 bases; nucleotides not matched to a gene: 4. The CDR3 is 17 amino acids.